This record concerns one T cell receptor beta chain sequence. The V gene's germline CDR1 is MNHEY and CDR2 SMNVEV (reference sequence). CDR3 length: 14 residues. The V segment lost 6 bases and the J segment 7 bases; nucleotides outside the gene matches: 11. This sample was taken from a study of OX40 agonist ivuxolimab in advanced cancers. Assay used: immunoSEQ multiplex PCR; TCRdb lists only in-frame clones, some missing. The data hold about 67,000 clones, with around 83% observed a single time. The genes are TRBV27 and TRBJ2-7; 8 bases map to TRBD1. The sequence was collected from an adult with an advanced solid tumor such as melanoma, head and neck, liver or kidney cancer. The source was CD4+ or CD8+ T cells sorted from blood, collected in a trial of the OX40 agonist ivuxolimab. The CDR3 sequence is CASRPWDRIWEQYF. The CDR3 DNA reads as TGTGCCAGCAGACCGTGGGACAGGATCTGGGAGCAGTACTTC.